The source of this T cell receptor beta chain is a study of blood T cell repertoires in COVID-19. Unmatched junction bases numbered 3, after V lost 3 bases and J lost 5 bases. The CDR3 contains 15 residues. Germline V gene lookup returns CDR1 SGHNT and CDR2 YYREEE (reference sequence). Original processing methods: Estimation of nucleated cell counts was performed using reference gene primer amplification. Sequencing used immunoSEQ multiplex PCR; TCRdb keeps in-frame clones, though not all of them. Clone size and the V and J calls come from that table; the DNA yielded D and trimming. The sample includes some 70,000 clones, roughly nine tenths of them seen just once.

The sequence was collected from a man between 50 and 59 years old with active COVID-19. The genes are TRBV5-4 and TRBJ1-4, with 11 bases matching TRBD1. The sequencing input was peripheral blood. CDR3 bases: TGTGCCAGCAGCTGGGGGACAGGGGGGAATGAAAAACTGTTTTTT. Protein product: CASSWGTGGNEKLFF. Full variable domain (missing parts from reference TRBV5-4 and TRBJ1-4): ETGVTQSPTHLIKTRGQQVTLRCSSQSGHNTVSWYQQALGQGPQFIFQYYREEENGRGNFPPRFSGLQFPNYSSELNVNALELDDSALYLCASSWGTGGNEKLFFGSGTQLSVL.